The 5 T cell receptor beta chains listed next were all sequenced from one sample in a study of T cells after yellow fever vaccination. MiXCR, run by TCRdb on the 5' RACE reads, gives a single entry per CDR3 protein. The sample lists some 340,000 distinct CDR3 sequences, about 4% occurring once. The sequences come from PBMCs, collected 5 days after the yellow fever booster vaccination. The source is a man aged 18 to 30 who received the YFV17D yellow fever vaccine.

This clonotype was seen only a few times. CDR3 DNA sequence: TGCGCCAGCAGCCAGAGCCCAAATCGCGGCAAGTACCCTAACTATGGCTACACCTTC. Its protein product is CASSQSPNRGKYPNYGYTF. The V gene is TRBV4-1, the J gene TRBJ1-2; D is undetermined. Germline values: CDR1 MGHRA, CDR2 YSYEKL. V dropped 3 bases and J dropped 0 bases, with 23 bases sitting between them. This CDR3 comprises 19 residues.

This rearrangement joins TRBV12-3 or TRBV12-4 to TRBJ2-2; a weak D match, TRBD2 (7 bases). V was pared by 4 bases and J by 3 bases, with 24 bases between. CDR3 length: 19 residues. The CDR3 coding sequence is TGTGCCAGCAGTTCAATGCTGGGCGGGGGCGTGCAGTACACCGGGGAGCTGTTTTTT. Protein: CASSSMLGGGVQYTGELFF.

The J gene is TRBJ2-2, the V gene TRBV5-1; D is ambiguous. V was trimmed by 4 bases and J by 1 base, leaving 11 bases between them. In germline, CDR1 is SGHRS, CDR2 YFSETQ. CDR3 size: 15 residues. Here the CDR3 DNA reads TGCGCCAGCAGCGTTGGAGCTCTGAACACCGGGGAGCTGTTTTTT. Protein product: CASSVGALNTGELFF.

This chain connects TRBV20-1 to TRBJ2-7; D not resolved. V was pared by 1 base and J by 6 bases, with 7 bases between. This CDR3 comprises 11 residues. Germline CDR1 and CDR2: DFQATT and SNEGSKA (reference sequence). CDR3 DNA sequence: TGCAGTGCTAGAGTGGGGTCCGAGCAGTACTTC. Its translation: CSARVGSEQYF.

V gene TRBV11-2 combines with J gene TRBJ2-5, with D possibly being TRBD2 (6 bases). The CDR3 has 15 residues. Between the trimmed V and J ends, which lost 5 bases and 2 bases, there was a span of 15 bases. The germline V gene encodes CDR1 SGHAT and CDR2 FQNNGV. The CDR3 DNA reads TGTGCCAGCAGCGCCGTGACTAGTGTTCAAGAGACCCAGTACTTC. Amino acid sequence: CASSAVTSVQETQYF.